The clone carrying this T cell receptor beta chain was counted ten times or more. The sample is drawn from a study of response to subunit inactivated influenza vaccine. The CDR3 is made up of 13 amino acids. Germline values: CDR1 SQVTM, CDR2 ANQGSEA. The V end lost 1 base, the J end lost 5 bases, and 10 bases lay between the germline ends. In TCRdb, the RT-PCR reads were re-called with MiXCR into one record per CDR3 protein. Of 600,000 to 850,000 distinct CDR3 sequences in the sample, less than 15% were seen once. The rearrangement joins TRBV29-1 to TRBJ2-3; D unresolved. Sequencing was performed on PBMCs from blood, taken 14 to 15 days before vaccination. The receptor was derived from a middle-aged man who received an inactivated influenza vaccine. In nucleotides, the CDR3 is TGCAGCGTTGAAGGATCGTGGGGAGATACGCAGTATTTT. Encoded protein: CSVEGSWGDTQYF.